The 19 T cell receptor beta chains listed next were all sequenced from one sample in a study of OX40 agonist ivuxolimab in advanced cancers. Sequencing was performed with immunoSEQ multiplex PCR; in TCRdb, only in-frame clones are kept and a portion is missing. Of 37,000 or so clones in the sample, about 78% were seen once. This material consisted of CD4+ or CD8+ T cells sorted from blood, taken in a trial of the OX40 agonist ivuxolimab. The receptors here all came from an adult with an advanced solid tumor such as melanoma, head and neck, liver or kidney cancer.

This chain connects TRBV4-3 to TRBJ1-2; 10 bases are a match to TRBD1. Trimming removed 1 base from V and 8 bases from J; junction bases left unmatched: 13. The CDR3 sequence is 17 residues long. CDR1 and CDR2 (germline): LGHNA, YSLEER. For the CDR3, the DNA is TGCGCCAGCAGCCAAGGTCCGCCGGGACAGGGGAGGGGAGGCTACACCTTC. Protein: CASSQGPPGQGRGGYTF.

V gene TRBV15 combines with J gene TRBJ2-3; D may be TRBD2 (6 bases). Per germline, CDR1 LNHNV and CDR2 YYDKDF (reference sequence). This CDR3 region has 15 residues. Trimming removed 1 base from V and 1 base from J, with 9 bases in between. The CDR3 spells CATSRGRGRTDTQYF. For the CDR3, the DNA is TGTGCCACCAGCAGAGGGAGGGGCCGCACAGATACGCAGTATTTT. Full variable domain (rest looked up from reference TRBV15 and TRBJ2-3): DAMVIQNPRYQVTQFGKPVTLSCSQTLNHNVMYWYQQKSSQAPKLLFHYYDKDFNNEADTPDNFQSRRPNTSFCFLDIRSPGLGDTAMYLCATSRGRGRTDTQYFGPGTRLTVL.

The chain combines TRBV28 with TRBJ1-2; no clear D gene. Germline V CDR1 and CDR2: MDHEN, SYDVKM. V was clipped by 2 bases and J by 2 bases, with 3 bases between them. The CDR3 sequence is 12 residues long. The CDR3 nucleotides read TGTGCCAGCAGTTTAGAAAACTATGGCTACACCTTC. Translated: CASSLENYGYTF.

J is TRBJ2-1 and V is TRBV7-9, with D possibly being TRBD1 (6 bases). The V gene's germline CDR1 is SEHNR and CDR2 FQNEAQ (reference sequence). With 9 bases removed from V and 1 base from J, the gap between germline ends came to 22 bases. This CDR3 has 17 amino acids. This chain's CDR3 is CASSRDTLIGSYNEQFF. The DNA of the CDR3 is TGTGCCAGTAGCCGGGACACCTTGATTGGTTCCTACAATGAGCAGTTCTTC.

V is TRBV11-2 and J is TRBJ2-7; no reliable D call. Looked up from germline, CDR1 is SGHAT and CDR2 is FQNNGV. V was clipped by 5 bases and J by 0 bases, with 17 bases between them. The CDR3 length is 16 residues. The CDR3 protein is CASSHRGGQSSYEQYF. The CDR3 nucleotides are TGTGCCAGCAGCCACCGTGGCGGCCAAAGCTCCTACGAGCAGTACTTC. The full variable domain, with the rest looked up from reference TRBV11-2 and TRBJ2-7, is EAGVAQSPRYKIIEKRQSVAFWCNPISGHATLYWYQQILGQGPKLLIQFQNNGVVDDSQLPKDRFSAERLKGVDSTLKIQPAKLEDSAVYLCASSHRGGQSSYEQYFGPGTRLTVT.

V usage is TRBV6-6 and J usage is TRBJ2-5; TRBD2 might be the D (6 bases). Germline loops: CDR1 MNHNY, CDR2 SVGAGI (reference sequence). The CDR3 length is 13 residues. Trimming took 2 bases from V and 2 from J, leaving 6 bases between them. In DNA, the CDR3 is TGTGCCAGCAGTTACGGGGGGCAAGAGACCCAGTACTTC. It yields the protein CASSYGGQETQYF.

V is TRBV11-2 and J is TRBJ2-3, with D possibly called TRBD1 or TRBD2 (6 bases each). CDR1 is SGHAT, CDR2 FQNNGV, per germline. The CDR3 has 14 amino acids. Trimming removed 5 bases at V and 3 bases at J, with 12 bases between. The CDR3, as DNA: TGTGCCAGCAGCCCCGGGGGCGTAACAGATACGCAGTATTTT. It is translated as CASSPGGVTDTQYF.

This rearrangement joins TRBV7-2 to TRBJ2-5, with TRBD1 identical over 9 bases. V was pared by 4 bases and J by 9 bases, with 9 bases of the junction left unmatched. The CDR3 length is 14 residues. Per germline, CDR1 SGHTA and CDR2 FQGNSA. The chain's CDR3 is CASSSGTGSLAQYF. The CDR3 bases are TGTGCCAGCAGCTCCGGGACAGGGAGTTTGGCCCAGTACTTC.

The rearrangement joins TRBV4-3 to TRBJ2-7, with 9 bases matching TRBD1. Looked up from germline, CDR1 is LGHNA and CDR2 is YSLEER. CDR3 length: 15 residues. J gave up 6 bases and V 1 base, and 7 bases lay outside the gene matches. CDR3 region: CASSQAGTGNSEQYF. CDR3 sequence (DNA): TGCGCCAGCAGCCAAGCCGGGACAGGGAATTCCGAGCAGTACTTC.

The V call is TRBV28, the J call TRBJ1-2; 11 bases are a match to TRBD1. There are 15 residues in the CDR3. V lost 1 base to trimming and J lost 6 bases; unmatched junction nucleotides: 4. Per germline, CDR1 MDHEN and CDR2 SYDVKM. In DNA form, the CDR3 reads TGTGCCAGCAGTTTATCCCAGGACAGGGGGCATGGCTACACCTTC. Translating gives CASSLSQDRGHGYTF.

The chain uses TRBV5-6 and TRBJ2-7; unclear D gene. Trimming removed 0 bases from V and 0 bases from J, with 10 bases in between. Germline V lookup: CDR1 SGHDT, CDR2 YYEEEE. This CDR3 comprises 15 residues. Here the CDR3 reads CASSLAGWSSYEQYF. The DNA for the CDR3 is TGTGCCAGCAGCTTGGCCGGTTGGAGCTCCTACGAGCAGTACTTC.

CDR3 nucleotide sequence: TGTGCCAGCAGCTTAGTAGGGTGGGGCTACACCTTC. This sequence encodes CASSLVGWGYTF. The J gene is TRBJ1-2, the V gene TRBV7-2, with D unresolved. The germline gives CDR1 SGHTA, CDR2 FQGNSA. Trimming cost V 1 base and J 8 bases, with 8 bases left between them. CDR3 length: 12 residues. The full variable domain, in which reference TRBV7-2 and TRBJ1-2 provide the parts outside the CDR3, is GAGVSQSPSNKVTEKGKDVELRCDPISGHTALYWYRQSLGQGLEFLIYFQGNSAPDKSGLPSDRFSAERTGGSVSTLTIQRTQQEDSAVYLCASSLVGWGYTFGSGTRLTVV.

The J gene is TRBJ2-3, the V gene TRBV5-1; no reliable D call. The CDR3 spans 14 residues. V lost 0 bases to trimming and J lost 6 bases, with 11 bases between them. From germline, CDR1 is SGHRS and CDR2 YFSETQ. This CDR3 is CASSLELYQDTQYF. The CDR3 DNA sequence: TGCGCCAGCAGCTTGGAGCTTTACCAGGATACGCAGTATTTT. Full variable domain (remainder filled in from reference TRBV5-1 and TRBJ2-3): KAGVTQTPRYLIKTRGQQVTLSCSPISGHRSVSWYQQTPGQGLQFLFEYFSETQRNKGNFPGRFSGRQFSNSRSEMNVSTLELGDSALYLCASSLELYQDTQYFGPGTRLTVL.

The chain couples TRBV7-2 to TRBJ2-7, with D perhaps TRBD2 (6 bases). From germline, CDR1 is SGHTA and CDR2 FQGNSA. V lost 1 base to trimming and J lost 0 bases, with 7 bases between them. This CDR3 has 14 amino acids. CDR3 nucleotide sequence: TGTGCCAGCAGCTTAGGAGCGGGCTCCTACGAGCAGTACTTC. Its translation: CASSLGAGSYEQYF.

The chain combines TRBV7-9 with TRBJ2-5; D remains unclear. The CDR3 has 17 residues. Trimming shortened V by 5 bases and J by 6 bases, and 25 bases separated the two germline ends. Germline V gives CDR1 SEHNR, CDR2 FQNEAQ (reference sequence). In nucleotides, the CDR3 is TGTGCCAGCAGCCCAACCCACCTAGTTTACCGCAAGCAGACCCAGTACTTC. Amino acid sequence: CASSPTHLVYRKQTQYF.

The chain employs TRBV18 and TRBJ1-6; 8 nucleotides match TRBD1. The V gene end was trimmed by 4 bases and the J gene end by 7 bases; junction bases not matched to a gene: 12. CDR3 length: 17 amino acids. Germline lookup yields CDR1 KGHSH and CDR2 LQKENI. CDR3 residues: CASSRQGARGPNSPLHF. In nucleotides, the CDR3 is TGTGCCAGCTCACGGCAGGGGGCGCGGGGTCCAAATTCACCCCTCCACTTT.

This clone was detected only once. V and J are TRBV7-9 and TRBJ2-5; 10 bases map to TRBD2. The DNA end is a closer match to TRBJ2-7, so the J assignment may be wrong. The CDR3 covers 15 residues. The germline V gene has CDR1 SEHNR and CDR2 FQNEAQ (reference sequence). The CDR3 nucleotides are TGTGCCAGCAGCTTGACGGAACTAGCGGGGTACGAGCAGTACTTC. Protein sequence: CASSLTELAGYEQYF.

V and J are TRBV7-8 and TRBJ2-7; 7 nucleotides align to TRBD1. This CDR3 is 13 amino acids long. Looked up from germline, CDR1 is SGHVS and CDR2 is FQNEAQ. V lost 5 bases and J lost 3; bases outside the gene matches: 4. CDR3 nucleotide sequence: TGTGCCAGCAGCGTGGACAGGTTCTACGAGCAGTACTTC. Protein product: CASSVDRFYEQYF.

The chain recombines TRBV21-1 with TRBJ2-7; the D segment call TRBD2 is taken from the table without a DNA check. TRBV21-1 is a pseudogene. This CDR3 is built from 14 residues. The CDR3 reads CASSKCLERYEQYF. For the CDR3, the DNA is TGTGCCAGCAGCAAATGCCTAGAAAGATACGAGCAGTACTTC.